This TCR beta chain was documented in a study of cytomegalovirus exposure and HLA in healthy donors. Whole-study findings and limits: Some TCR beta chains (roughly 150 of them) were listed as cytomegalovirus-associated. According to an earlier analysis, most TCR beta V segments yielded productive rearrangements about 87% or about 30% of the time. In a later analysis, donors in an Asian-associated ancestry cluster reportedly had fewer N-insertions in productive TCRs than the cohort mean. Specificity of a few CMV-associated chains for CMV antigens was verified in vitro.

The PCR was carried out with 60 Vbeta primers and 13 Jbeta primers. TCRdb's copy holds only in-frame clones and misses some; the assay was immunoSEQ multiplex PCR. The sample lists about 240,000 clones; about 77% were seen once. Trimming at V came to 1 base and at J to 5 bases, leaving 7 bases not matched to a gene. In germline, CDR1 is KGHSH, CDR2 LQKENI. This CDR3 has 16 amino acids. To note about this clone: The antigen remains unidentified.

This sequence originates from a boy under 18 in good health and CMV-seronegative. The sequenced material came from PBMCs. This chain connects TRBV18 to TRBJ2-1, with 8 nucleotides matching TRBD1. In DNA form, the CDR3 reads TGTGCCAGCTCACCACTAATGGGACAGGTCAACAATGAGCAGTTCTTC. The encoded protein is CASSPLMGQVNNEQFF.